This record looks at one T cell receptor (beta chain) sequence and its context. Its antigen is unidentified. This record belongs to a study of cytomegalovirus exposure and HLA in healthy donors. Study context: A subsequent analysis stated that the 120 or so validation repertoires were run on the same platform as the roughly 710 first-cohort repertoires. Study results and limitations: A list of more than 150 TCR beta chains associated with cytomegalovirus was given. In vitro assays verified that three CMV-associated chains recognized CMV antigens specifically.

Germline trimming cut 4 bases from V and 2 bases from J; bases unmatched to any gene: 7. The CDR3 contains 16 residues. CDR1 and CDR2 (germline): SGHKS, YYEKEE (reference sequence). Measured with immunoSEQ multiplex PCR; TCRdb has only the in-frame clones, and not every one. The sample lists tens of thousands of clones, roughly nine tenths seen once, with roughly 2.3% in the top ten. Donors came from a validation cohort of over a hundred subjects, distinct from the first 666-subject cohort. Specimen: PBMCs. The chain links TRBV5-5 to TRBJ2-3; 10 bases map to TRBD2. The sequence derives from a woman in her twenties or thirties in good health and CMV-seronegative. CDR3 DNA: TGTGCCAGCAGCGAAGGACTAGCGGAGGACACAGATACGCAGTATTTT. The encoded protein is CASSEGLAEDTDTQYF.